The entry that follows covers one TCR beta chain sequence. The antigen is not known. After removal of 3 bases from V and 5 bases from J, the junction contained 4 bases not matched to a gene. This CDR3 contains 15 residues. Germline values: CDR1 KGHSH, CDR2 LQKENI. This sample was taken from a study of cytomegalovirus exposure and HLA in healthy donors. The primer mix had 60 Vbeta and 13 Jbeta primers. Produced via immunoSEQ multiplex PCR; TCRdb's table is partial and in-frame only. The sample consists of under 200,000 clones, around 75% of them appearing once. Study-wide results and limits: 87-base-pair reads could not separate some V segments, including TRBV6-2 and TRBV6-3.

The material sequenced was PBMCs. The V call is TRBV18, the J call TRBJ2-5; 12 positions agree with TRBD2. This sequence was found in a woman in her 30s in good health and CMV-seronegative. Written as DNA, the CDR3 is TGTGCCAGCTCACCTGGACTAGCGGGAACGGAGACCCAGTACTTC. Translated: CASSPGLAGTETQYF.